This T cell receptor (beta chain) was recovered during a study of spatial heterogeneity in lung cancer. Study at large: The library had UMIs, and each TCR and UMI pair averaged more than ten raw reads. Study-wide points: Follow-up blood showed ubiquitous expanded tumor TCRs less than blood at resection did.

Points on this clonotype: Its antigen is unknown.

This CDR3 contains 13 residues. The ends were cut back, 1 base at V and 5 bases at J, with 8 bases in the middle. Germline loops: CDR1 SGDLS, CDR2 YYNGEE. The presence of a unique molecular identifier marked each TCR cDNA molecule. A single record per CDR3 protein comes from TCRdb applying MiXCR to the 5' RACE reads. The sample has around 87,000 distinct CDR3 sequences, about 12% seen once. Documented time point: sample taken at primary tumor resection. The sequence was obtained from a male donor with early-stage non-small cell lung cancer. The chain employs TRBV9 and TRBJ2-3; D could derive from TRBD1 or TRBD2 (5 bases each). The sequencing here drew on PBMCs, taken at surgery. The CDR3 DNA reads TGTGCCAGCAGCGTACCAGGGAGAGATACGCAGTATTTT. It is translated as CASSVPGRDTQYF.